This T cell receptor (beta chain) was recorded in a study of T-cell memory formation after mild COVID-19. About the research overall: The TCR clusters were mostly specific to one donor. Study-wide results and limits: Clones shrinking from day 15 to 85 showed even CD4/CD8 mixes; later expanders tilted CD4+. There were some responding clones in pre-infection memory, which suggested that cross-reactive memory had joined.

This clonotype was counted many times. Its antigen is undetermined. UMIs and sample barcodes were carried by the TCR alpha and TCR beta cDNA libraries that 5'RACE produced using constant-segment primers. TCRdb used MiXCR to reprocess the 5' RACE reads, holding one entry per CDR3 protein. This table holds approximately 45,000 distinct CDR3 sequences, roughly 7% found once. The CDR3 totals 15 residues. V lost 4 bases to trimming and J lost 0 bases, with 9 bases between them. CDR1 and CDR2 (germline): LGHNA, YSLEER. The V gene is TRBV4-3, the J gene TRBJ2-2; the D gene is possibly TRBD1 (6 bases). The clonotype originates from an adult who had mild COVID-19 (a few samples of this study predate the infection). Cell type and time point are not known. The sequenced sample was PBMCs or a T cell subset sorted from them (not recorded which). This CDR3 is CASSLQGPNTGELFF. In DNA form, the CDR3 reads TGCGCCAGCAGCCTCCAGGGGCCGAACACCGGGGAGCTGTTTTTT.